The present T cell receptor (beta chain) was sequenced within a study of T cell responses to AZD1222 COVID-19 vaccine. Method: immunoSEQ multiplex PCR; TCRdb's copy keeps in-frame clones and lacks some. This sample has 120,000 or so clones, with roughly nine tenths found just once. Study-level points and caveats: The number of AZD1222 recipients seropositive at baseline was only 6 or 7.

With respect to this clone: Its antigen is unknown.

This CDR3 comprises 16 residues. CDR1 SGHRS and CDR2 YFSETQ come from the germline V gene. V was trimmed by 0 bases and J by 0 bases, leaving 10 bases between them. The starting material was peripheral blood, obtained on day 0 of AZD1222 vaccination. This TCR was sampled from an adult in good health. This chain joins TRBV5-1 and TRBJ1-3; tentatively, D is TRBD1 (6 bases). The chain's CDR3 is CASSLVGADSGNTIYF. CDR3 sequence (DNA): TGCGCCAGCAGCTTGGTGGGGGCCGACTCTGGAAACACCATATATTTT.